This T cell receptor beta chain comes out of a study of cytomegalovirus exposure and HLA in healthy donors. Study-wide context: In a later analysis, the 100 to 150 validation repertoires were reported to have used the same platform as the 666 first-cohort repertoires. Overall study results and limits: For most TCR sequences rarity was the rule, although some public TCRs occurred in many donors. The study flagged about 150 TCR beta chains as cytomegalovirus-associated. CMV antigen specificity of a few CMV-associated chains was confirmed in vitro.

As regards this clone: Its specificity is not known.

Generated by immunoSEQ multiplex PCR, the TCRdb table keeps only in-frame clones and is missing some. In the table there are 170,000 or so clones, approximately 84% of which are singletons. The CDR3 is 15 residues long. With V trimmed by 3 bases and J by 2 bases, 5 bases remained unmatched. Germline V gene lookup returns CDR1 LNHNV and CDR2 YYDKDF (reference sequence). The sequence was obtained from a woman between 18 and 29 years old in good health and CMV-seropositive. The chain uses TRBV15 and TRBJ2-5; 8 nucleotides line up with TRBD1. The sample taken for sequencing was PBMCs. CDR3 DNA: TGTGCCACCAGCAGGAGCAACAGGGGGCAAGAGACCCAGTACTTC. It specifies CATSRSNRGQETQYF.